Described below is a single T cell receptor beta chain sequence and its context. Its antigen is not known. The sample originates from a study of OX40 agonist ivuxolimab in advanced cancers. General study points: On average, a greater number of expanded clones characterised CD8+ T cells relative to CD4+. Expanded peripheral T-cell antigen specificity went undetermined.

Produced via immunoSEQ multiplex PCR; TCRdb's table is partial and in-frame only. The table shows roughly 33,000 clones, with less than 90% occurring only once. If patients had autoimmune disease history or systemic immunosuppression, they were excluded. Germline CDR1 reads LNHDA; CDR2 reads SQIVND (reference sequence). Trimming removed 3 bases from V and 4 bases from J, with 12 bases in between. The CDR3 sequence is 14 residues long. This chain connects TRBV19 to TRBJ1-1; D is unclear. The source was CD4+ or CD8+ T cells sorted from blood, collected in a trial of the OX40 agonist ivuxolimab. The origin of this receptor is an adult with an advanced solid tumor such as melanoma, head and neck, liver or kidney cancer. The CDR3, as DNA: TGTGCCAGTAGTATTAGGACGCTGGGCACTGAAGCTTTCTTT. Protein: CASSIRTLGTEAFF.